Shown below are 15 T cell receptor beta chains from a single sample sequenced in a study of control samples from healthy donors and cancer patients. Using immunoSEQ multiplex PCR, the repertoire was profiled, and TCRdb retains in-frame clones only, with some absent. The repertoire includes about 110,000 clones, about nine tenths of them detected once, and about 4.7% sits in the top ten. Material for sequencing was blood. The receptors stem from a human donor in good health. The donor label of this sample is uncertain.

This clone was seen once. The chain recombines TRBV18 with TRBJ1-6; D is ambiguous. CDR3 length equals 15 residues. Per the germline V gene, CDR1 is KGHSH and CDR2 is LQKENI. The germline V and J ends were trimmed by 2 bases and 8 bases, with 13 bases remaining between them. Here the CDR3 DNA reads TGTGCCAGCTCACCAAACGGCCAGGTTGATTCACCCCTCCACTTT. Protein sequence: CASSPNGQVDSPLHF.

The rearrangement uses TRBV5-6 and TRBJ2-2; tentatively, D is TRBD1 or TRBD2 (5 bases each). In germline, CDR1 is SGHDT, CDR2 YYEEEE. Between the trimmed V and J ends, which lost 1 base and 7 bases, there was a span of 20 bases. The CDR3 contains 17 residues. In DNA, the CDR3 is TGTGCCAGCAGCTTGACACCTTCGAGGGGTTCGGGCGGGGAGCTGTTTTTT. Its protein product is CASSLTPSRGSGGELFF.

V gene TRBV10-3 combines with J gene TRBJ1-2, with unresolved D. In germline, CDR1 is ENHRY, CDR2 SYGVKD. Trimming took 5 bases from V and 6 from J, leaving 13 bases between them. CDR3 size: 13 residues. The CDR3 is CAISSAGKNGYTF. CDR3 in DNA: TGTGCCATCAGTTCAGCGGGGAAAAATGGCTACACCTTC.

V and J are TRBV19 and TRBJ1-6; D is perhaps TRBD1 (5 bases). This CDR3 has 15 residues. Trimming stripped 4 bases from V and 7 bases from J, with 14 bases between. CDR1 is LNHDA and CDR2 is SQIVND in the germline V gene (reference sequence). DNA for the CDR3: TGTGCCAGTAGTAACCGACAGAACCCCAATTCACCCCTCCACTTT. It is translated as CASSNRQNPNSPLHF.

The chain uses TRBV2 and TRBJ1-5; no firm D call. CDR3 length: 14 residues. The V gene's germline CDR1 is SNHLY and CDR2 FYNNEI. Trimming removed 1 base from V and 6 bases from J, with 10 bases in between. As DNA, the CDR3 is TGTGCCAGCAGTGAAGTAGCGGGTAGTCAGCCCCAGCATTTT. Residues: CASSEVAGSQPQHF.

J is TRBJ2-1 and V is TRBV5-1, with 8 positions matching TRBD1. The CDR3 spans 16 residues. The J segment lost 0 bases and the V segment lost 3 bases, leaving 5 bases of the junction unmatched. The germline CDR1 and CDR2 sequences are SGHRS and YFSETQ. The DNA for the CDR3 is TGCGCCAGCAGCTCGAGGACAGGGAGCTCCTACAATGAGCAGTTCTTC. It is translated as CASSSRTGSSYNEQFF.

The J gene is TRBJ1-1, the V gene TRBV20-1, with TRBD1 identical over 10 bases. Germline V gene sequence: CDR1 DFQATT, CDR2 SNEGSKA (reference sequence). Germline trimming cut 3 bases from V and 8 bases from J; bases unmatched to any gene: 3. This CDR3 contains 12 residues. The CDR3 here is CSASKGQGEAFF. The CDR3 coding sequence is TGCAGTGCTAGTAAGGGACAGGGGGAAGCTTTCTTT.

This chain joins TRBV19 and TRBJ1-4; D remains ambiguous. Germline V lookup: CDR1 LNHDA, CDR2 SQIVND (reference sequence). The germline V and J ends were trimmed by 3 bases and 3 bases, with 11 bases remaining between them. The CDR3 length is 15 residues. The CDR3 DNA sequence: TGTGCCAGTAGTATGGCCAGAACCGCTAATGAAAAACTGTTTTTT. As protein: CASSMARTANEKLFF.

The chain joins TRBV28 to TRBJ1-4, with D possibly being TRBD1 (5 bases). Germline CDR1 is MDHEN and CDR2 is SYDVKM. The CDR3 consists of 14 residues. Trimming cost V 5 bases and J 8 bases, with 15 bases left between them. The CDR3 DNA follows: TGTGCCAGCAGTAGGACCTTTTCAGGGGAAAAACTGTTTTTT. Translated: CASSRTFSGEKLFF.

The CDR3 sequence is CASSGDRGFAEAFF. The CDR3 nucleotides are TGTGCCAGCAGTGGGGACAGGGGTTTCGCTGAAGCTTTCTTT. The V and J genes are TRBV27 and TRBJ1-1, with 10 nucleotides matching TRBD1. CDR1 is MNHEY, CDR2 SMNVEV, per germline (reference sequence). The CDR3 loop spans 14 amino acids. J gave up 6 bases and V 5 bases, and 6 bases lay outside the gene matches.

The chain combines TRBV18 with TRBJ2-1; 8 nucleotides match TRBD2. Germline values: CDR1 KGHSH, CDR2 LQKENI. J gave up 3 bases and V 3 bases, and 4 bases lay outside the gene matches. CDR3 length: 15 residues. Here the CDR3 reads CASSPGLAYYNEQFF. In nucleotides, the CDR3 is TGTGCCAGCTCACCCGGACTAGCCTACTACAATGAGCAGTTCTTC.

The CDR3 region is CASSLSRGTGRNSPLHF. Written as DNA, the CDR3 is TGTGCCAGCAGTTTATCGCGCGGGACAGGGAGGAATTCACCCCTCCACTTT. V gene TRBV27 combines with J gene TRBJ1-6; 9 nucleotides match TRBD1. The junction had 7 bases not matched to a gene; V was cut back by 0 bases and J by 7 bases. Germline V gene sequence: CDR1 MNHEY, CDR2 SMNVEV (reference sequence). The CDR3 has 17 amino acids.

This clone was seen only a few times. The chain uses TRBV7-8 and TRBJ2-3, with 7 nucleotides matching TRBD2. Trimming cost V 0 bases and J 4 bases; bases outside gene matches: 1. The CDR3 has 14 amino acids. Germline CDR1 is SGHVS and CDR2 is FQNEAQ. The CDR3 DNA sequence: TGTGCCAGCAGCTTAGCGGGGGGGGCAGATACGCAGTATTTT. Protein: CASSLAGGADTQYF.

The chain couples TRBV24-1 to TRBJ2-3; 9 nucleotides agree with TRBD2. Germline V lookup: CDR1 KGHDR, CDR2 SFDVKD. The CDR3 is 24 amino acids. V shed 6 bases, J shed 2 bases, and the junction held 32 bases outside the gene matches. CDR3 sequence: CATSPAEGQWGGGKSGGTTDTQYF. DNA for the CDR3: TGTGCCACCAGTCCAGCCGAAGGACAGTGGGGCGGTGGAAAAAGCGGGGGGACCACAGATACGCAGTATTTT.

The chain recombines TRBV27 with TRBJ1-2, with a weak D call TRBD1 (6 bases). The CDR3 has 13 amino acids. Germline V gene sequence: CDR1 MNHEY, CDR2 SMNVEV (reference sequence). V was cut by 3 bases and J by 6 bases, with 11 bases left in between. The CDR3 protein is CASSFRQAHGYTF. For the CDR3, the DNA is TGTGCCAGCAGTTTCCGACAGGCTCATGGCTACACCTTC.